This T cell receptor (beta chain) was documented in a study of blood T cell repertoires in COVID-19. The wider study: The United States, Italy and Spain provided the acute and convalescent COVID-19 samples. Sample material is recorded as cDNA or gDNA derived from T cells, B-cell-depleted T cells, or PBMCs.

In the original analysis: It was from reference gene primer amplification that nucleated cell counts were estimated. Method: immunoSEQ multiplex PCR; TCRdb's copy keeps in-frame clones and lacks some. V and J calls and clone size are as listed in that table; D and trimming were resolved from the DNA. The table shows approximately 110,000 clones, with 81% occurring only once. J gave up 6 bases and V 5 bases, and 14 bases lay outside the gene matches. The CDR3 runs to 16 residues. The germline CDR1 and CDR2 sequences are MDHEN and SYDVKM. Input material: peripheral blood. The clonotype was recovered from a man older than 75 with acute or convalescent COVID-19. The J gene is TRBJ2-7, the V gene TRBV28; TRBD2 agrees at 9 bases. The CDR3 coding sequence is TGTGCCAGCAGTCCTCCAGGTAGCGGGAGAAGGGGCGAGCAGTACTTC. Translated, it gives CASSPPGSGRRGEQYF.